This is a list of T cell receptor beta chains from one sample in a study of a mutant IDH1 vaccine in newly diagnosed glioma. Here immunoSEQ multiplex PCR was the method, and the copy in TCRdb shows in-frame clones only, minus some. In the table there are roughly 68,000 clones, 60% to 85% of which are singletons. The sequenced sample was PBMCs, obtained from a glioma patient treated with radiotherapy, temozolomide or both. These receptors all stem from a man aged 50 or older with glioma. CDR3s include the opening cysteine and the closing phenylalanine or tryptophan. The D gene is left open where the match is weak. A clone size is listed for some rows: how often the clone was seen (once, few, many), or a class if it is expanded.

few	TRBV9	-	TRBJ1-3	TGTGCCAGCAGCGGGGACACTGGAAACACCATATATTTT	CASSGDTGNTIYF
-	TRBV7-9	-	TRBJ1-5	TGTGCCAGCAGCTTAGAAGGGACGAGCAATCAGCCCCAGCATTTT	CASSLEGTSNQPQHF
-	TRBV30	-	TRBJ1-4	TGTGCCTGGAGTCGGCAGGTGCAGGAAAAACTGTTTTTT	CAWSRQVQEKLFF
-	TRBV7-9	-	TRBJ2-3	TGTGCCAGCAGCCGGCTCGGGGGATCAGATACGCAGTATTTT	CASSRLGGSDTQYF
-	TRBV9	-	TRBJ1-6	TGTGCCAGCAGCGTAGATGGGGGGGCCCTCCACTTT	CASSVDGGALHF
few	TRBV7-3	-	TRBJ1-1	TGTGCCAGCAGCTTAACGAGCGGGGGGTGGAGCACTGAAGCTTTCTTT	CASSLTSGGWSTEAFF
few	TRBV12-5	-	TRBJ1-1	TGTGCTAGTGGTACTCAGTCTAACACTGAAGCTTTCTTT	CASGTQSNTEAFF
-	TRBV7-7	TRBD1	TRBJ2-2	TGTGCTAGCAGCTTTAGGTGGAACGACAGGGACGAAACCGGGGAGCTGTTTTTT	CASSFRWNDRDETGELFF
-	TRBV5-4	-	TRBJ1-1	TGTGCCAGCAGCTTGTCAGAGAGGGGCACTGAAGCTTTCTTT	CASSLSERGTEAFF
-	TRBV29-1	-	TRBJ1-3	TGCAGCGTCGAGGGCGGAAGAAACACCATATATTTT	CSVEGGRNTIYF
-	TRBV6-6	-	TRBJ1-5	TGTGCCAGCAGTCGGGGACGGCGTACGAGCAATCAGCCCCAGCATTTT	CASSRGRRTSNQPQHF
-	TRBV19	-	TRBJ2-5	TGTGCCAGTAGTACCTCACAGGGGAGGGGAGGGACCCAGTACTTC	CASSTSQGRGGTQYF
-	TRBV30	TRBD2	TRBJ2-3	TGTGCCTGGGGGGGGAGGGTAGCAGATACGCAGTATTTT	CAWGGRVADTQYF
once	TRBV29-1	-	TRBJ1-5	TGCAGCGTTGGGTCTAGCAATCAGCCCCAGCATTTT	CSVGSSNQPQHF
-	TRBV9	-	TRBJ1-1	TGTGCCAGCAGCGTAGGACTGGGGTTGAACACTGAAGCTTTCTTT	CASSVGLGLNTEAFF
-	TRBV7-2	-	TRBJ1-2	TGTGCCAGCAGCTCGGGATGGAACTATGGCTACACCTTC	CASSSGWNYGYTF
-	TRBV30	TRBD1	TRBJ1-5	TGTGCCTGGACGAGGGGACAGAACAATCAGCCCCAGCATTTT	CAWTRGQNNQPQHF
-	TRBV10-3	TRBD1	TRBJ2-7	TGTGCCATCAACCCCGGGACAGCAGACTACGAGCAGTACTTC	CAINPGTADYEQYF
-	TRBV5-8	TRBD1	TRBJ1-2	TGTGCCAGCAGCACCCGGGACAGGACCTACTATGGCTACACCTTC	CASSTRDRTYYGYTF
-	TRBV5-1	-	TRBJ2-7	TGCGCCAGCAGCTTGGCCCCGACAGCCTACGAGCAGTACTTC	CASSLAPTAYEQYF
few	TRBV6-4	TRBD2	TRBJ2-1	TGTGCCAGCAGTCCAGCGGGGGAGAGCAATGAGCAGTTCTTC	CASSPAGESNEQFF
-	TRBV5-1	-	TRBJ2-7	TGCGCCAGCAGCCCGGGTGTTCACGAGCAGTACTTC	CASSPGVHEQYF
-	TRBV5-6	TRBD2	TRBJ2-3	TGTGCCAGCAGCCCAGGGACTAGCGGGCCCACAGATACGCAGTATTTT	CASSPGTSGPTDTQYF
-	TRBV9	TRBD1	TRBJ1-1	TGTGCCAGCAGTGCCCGACAGGGGACGAACACTGAAGCTTTCTTT	CASSARQGTNTEAFF
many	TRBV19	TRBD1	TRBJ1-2	TGTGCCAGTAGTGACGGGACAGCCTATGGCTACACCTTC	CASSDGTAYGYTF
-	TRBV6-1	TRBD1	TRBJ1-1	TGTGCCAGCAGTGAAGTAACAGGGGTTAACACTGAAGCTTTCTTT	CASSEVTGVNTEAFF
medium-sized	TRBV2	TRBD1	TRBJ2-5	TGTGCCAGCAGAGGGACAGGGGGTAGCCAAGAGACCCAGTACTTC	CASRGTGGSQETQYF
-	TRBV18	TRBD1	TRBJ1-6	TGTGCCAGCTCACTAAGGCAGGGGGGGAATAATTCACCCCTCCACTTT	CASSLRQGGNNSPLHF
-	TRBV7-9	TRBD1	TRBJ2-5	TGTGCCAGCAGCTCGGGACAGCCGGGGGAGACCCAGTACTTC	CASSSGQPGETQYF
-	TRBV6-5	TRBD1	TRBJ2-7	TGTGCCAGCAGACAGGGGTACGAGCAGTACTTC	CASRQGYEQYF
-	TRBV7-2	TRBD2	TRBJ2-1	TGTGCCAGCAGCTTCCAAGCGGGGGGTGGTGAGCAGTTCTTC	CASSFQAGGGEQFF
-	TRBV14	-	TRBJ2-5	TGTGCCAGCAGCCAGAGAAGCAGGCTTCAAGAGACCCAGTACTTC	CASSQRSRLQETQYF
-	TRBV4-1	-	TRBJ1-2	TGCGCCAGCAGTCCCTCCCCCCCCAGTGGCTACACCTTC	CASSPSPPSGYTF
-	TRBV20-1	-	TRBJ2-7	TGCAGTGCGGGGGACATTTACGAGCAGTACTTC	CSAGDIYEQYF
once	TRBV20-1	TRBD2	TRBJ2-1	TGCAGTGCTGTACTAGCGGGGAAGCAGTTCTTC	CSAVLAGKQFF
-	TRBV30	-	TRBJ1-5	TGTGCCTGGAGTGTAAGGGGCGGCGGTCTTAAGTCCCAGCATTTT	CAWSVRGGGLKSQHF
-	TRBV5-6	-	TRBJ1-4	TGTGCCAGCAGCAAGACAGGAGGTGAAAAACTGTTTTTT	CASSKTGGEKLFF
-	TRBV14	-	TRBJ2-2	TGTGCCAGCAGCCAAGCCTCGGGGTTTAACACCGGGGAGCTGTTTTTT	CASSQASGFNTGELFF
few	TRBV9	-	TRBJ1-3	TGTGCCAGCAGCTCGGGACCGAGCTCTGGAAACACCATATATTTT	CASSSGPSSGNTIYF
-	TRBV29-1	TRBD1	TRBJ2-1	TGCAGCGCCACCGGGACAGGGCGTGAGCAGTTCTTC	CSATGTGREQFF
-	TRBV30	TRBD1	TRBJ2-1	TGTGCCTGGACCCTACAGGGGGCATACGAGCAGTTCTTC	CAWTLQGAYEQFF
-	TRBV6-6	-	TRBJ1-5	TGTGCCAGCAGCAAGGGAGATAGCAATCAGCCCCAGCATTTT	CASSKGDSNQPQHF
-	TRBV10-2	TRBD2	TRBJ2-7	TGCGCCAGCAGTGACCCCCCGACGGACGGGAGGTTCTACGAGCAGTACTTC	CASSDPPTDGRFYEQYF
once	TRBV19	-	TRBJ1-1	TGTGCCAGTAGTAGCAACGTGAACACTGAAGCTTTCTTT	CASSSNVNTEAFF